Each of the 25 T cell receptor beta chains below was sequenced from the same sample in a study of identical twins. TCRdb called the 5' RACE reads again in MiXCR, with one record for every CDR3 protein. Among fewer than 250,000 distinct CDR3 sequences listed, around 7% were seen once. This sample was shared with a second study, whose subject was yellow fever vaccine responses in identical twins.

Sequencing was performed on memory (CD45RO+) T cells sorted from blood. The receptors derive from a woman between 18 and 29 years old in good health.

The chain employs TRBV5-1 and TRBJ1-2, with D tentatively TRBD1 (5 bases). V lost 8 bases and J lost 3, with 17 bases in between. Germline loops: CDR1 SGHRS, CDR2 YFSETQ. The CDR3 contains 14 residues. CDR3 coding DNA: TGCGCCAGTTCCGGGGGTGCACCAGACTATGGCTACACCTTC. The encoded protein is CASSGGAPDYGYTF.

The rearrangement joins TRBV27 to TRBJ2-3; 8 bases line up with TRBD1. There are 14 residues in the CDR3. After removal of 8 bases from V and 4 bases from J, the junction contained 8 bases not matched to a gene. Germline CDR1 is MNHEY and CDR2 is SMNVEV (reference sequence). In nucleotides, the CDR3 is TGTGCCAGCCGCTGGGACAGGACCGCAGATACGCAGTATTTT. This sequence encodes CASRWDRTADTQYF.

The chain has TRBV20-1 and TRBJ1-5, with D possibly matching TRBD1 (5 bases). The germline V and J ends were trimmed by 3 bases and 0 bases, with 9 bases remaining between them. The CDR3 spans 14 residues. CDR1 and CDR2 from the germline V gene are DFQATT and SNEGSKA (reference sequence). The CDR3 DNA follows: TGCAGTGCTAGTTGGGGGTTTAGCAATCAGCCCCAGCATTTT. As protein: CSASWGFSNQPQHF.

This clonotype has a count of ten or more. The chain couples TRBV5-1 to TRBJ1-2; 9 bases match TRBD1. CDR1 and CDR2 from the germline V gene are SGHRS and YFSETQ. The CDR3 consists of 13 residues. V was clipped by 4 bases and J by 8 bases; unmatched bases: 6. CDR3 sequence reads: CASSLDRGGGYTF. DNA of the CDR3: TGCGCCAGCAGCCTGGACAGGGGTGGCGGCTACACCTTC.

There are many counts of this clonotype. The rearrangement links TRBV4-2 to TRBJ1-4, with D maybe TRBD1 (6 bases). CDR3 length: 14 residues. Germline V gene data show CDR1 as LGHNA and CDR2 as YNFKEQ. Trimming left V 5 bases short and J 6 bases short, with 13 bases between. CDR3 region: CASSSGSGDEKLFF. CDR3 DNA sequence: TGTGCCAGCAGCTCAGGGTCAGGGGATGAAAAACTGTTTTTT.

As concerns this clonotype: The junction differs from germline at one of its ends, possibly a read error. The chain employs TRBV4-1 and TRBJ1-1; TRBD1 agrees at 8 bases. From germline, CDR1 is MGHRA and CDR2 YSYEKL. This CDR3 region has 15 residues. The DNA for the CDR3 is TGCGCCAGCAGCCTCTTTAACAGGGGGAACACTGAAGCTTCCTTT. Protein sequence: CASSLFNRGNTEASF.

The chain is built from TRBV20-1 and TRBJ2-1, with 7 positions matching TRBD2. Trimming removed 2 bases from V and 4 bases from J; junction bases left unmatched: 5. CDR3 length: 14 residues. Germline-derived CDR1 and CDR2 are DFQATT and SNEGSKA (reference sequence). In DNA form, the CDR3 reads TGCAGTGCTAGATGGGACTATAGGTACAATGAGCAGTTCTTC. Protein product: CSARWDYRYNEQFF.

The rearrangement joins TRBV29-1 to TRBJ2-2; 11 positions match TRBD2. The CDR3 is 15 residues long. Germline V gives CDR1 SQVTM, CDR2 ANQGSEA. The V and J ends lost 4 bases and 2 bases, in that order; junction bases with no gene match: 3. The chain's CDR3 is CSVGGTSGNTGELFF. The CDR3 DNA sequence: TGCAGCGTTGGCGGGACTAGCGGTAACACCGGGGAGCTGTTTTTT.

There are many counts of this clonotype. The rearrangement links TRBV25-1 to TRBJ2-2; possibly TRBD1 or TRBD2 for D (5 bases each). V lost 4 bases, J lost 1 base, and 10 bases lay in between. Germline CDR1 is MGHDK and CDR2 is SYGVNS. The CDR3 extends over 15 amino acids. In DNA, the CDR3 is TGTGCCAGCAGTGTGTCAGGGAGGAACACCGGGGAGCTGTTTTTT. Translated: CASSVSGRNTGELFF.

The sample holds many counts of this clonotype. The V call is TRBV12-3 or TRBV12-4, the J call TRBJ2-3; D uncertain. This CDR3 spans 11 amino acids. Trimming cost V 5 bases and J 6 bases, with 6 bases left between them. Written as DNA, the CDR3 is TGTGCCAGCAGTCCTCGGGATACGCAGTATTTT. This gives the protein CASSPRDTQYF.

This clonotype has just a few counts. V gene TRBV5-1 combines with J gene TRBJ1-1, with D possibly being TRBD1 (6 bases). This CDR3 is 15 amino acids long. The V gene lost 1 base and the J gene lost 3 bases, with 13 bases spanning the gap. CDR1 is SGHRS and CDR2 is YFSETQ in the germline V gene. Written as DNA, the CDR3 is TGCGCCAGCAGCTTGTGGACGGGGGCAGACACTGAAGCTTTCTTT. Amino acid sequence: CASSLWTGADTEAFF. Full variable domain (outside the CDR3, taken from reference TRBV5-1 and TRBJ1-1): KAGVTQTPRYLIKTRGQQVTLSCSPISGHRSVSWYQQTPGQGLQFLFEYFSETQRNKGNFPGRFSGRQFSNSRSEMNVSTLELGDSALYLCASSLWTGADTEAFFGQGTRLTVV.

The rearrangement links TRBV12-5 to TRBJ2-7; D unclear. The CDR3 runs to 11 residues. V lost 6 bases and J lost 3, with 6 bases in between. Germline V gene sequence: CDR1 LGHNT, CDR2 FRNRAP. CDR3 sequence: CASGRNYEQYF. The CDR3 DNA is TGTGCTAGTGGCCGGAACTACGAGCAGTACTTC.

Here the CDR3 reads CASWGQGSNQPQHF. In DNA, the CDR3 is TGTGCCAGCTGGGGACAGGGCAGCAATCAGCCCCAGCATTTT. This sequence joins TRBV2 and TRBJ1-5; 9 nucleotides agree with TRBD1. The ends lost 8 bases at V and 1 base at J; junction bases unmatched: 3. The V gene's germline CDR1 is SNHLY and CDR2 FYNNEI. The CDR3 has 14 amino acids.

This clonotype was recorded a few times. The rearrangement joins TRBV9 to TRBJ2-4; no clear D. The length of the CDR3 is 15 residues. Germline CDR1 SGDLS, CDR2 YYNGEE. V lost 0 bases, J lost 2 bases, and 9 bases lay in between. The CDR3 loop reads CASSVDSFPKNIQYF. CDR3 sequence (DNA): TGTGCCAGCAGCGTAGACAGTTTTCCCAAAAACATTCAGTACTTC.

In DNA, the CDR3 is TGTGCCAGCAGTTACATAGGTGGCGAGCAGTTCTTC. It yields the protein CASSYIGGEQFF. The chain is built from TRBV6-5 and TRBJ2-1; D call uncertain. Trimming stripped 2 bases from V and 10 bases from J, with 9 bases between. The CDR3 runs to 12 residues. Germline loops: CDR1 MNHEY, CDR2 SVGAGI.

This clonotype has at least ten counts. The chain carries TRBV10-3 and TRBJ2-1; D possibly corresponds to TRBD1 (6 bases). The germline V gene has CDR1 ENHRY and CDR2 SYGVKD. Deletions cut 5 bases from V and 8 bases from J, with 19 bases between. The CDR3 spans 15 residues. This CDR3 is CAISQLSGTTDEQFF. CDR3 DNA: TGTGCCATCAGTCAACTCTCCGGGACAACGGATGAGCAGTTCTTC.

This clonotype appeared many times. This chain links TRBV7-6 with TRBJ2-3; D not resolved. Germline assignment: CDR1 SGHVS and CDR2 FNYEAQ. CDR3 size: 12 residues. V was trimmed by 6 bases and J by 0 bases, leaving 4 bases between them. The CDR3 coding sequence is TGTGCCAGCAGACCCAGCACAGATACGCAGTATTTT. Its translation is CASRPSTDTQYF.

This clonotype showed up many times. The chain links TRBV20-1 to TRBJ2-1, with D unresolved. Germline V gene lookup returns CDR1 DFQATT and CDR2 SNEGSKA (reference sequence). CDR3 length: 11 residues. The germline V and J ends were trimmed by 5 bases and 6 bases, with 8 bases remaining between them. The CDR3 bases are TGCAGTGCTGGGCCGGGCAATGAGCAGTTCTTC. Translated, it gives CSAGPGNEQFF.

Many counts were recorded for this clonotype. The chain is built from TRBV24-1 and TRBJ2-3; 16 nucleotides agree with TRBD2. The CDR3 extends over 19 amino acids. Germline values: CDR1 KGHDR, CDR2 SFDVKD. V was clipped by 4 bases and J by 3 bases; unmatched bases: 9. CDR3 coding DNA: TGTGCCACCAGTGAACCTCCGGGACTAGCGGGAGGGCCGACAGATACGCAGTATTTT. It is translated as CATSEPPGLAGGPTDTQYF.

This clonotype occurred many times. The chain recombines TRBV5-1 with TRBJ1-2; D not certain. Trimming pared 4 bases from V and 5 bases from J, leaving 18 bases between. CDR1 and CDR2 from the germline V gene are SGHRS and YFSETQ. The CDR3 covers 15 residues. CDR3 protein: CASSTLSAGDYGYTF. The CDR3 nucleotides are TGCGCCAGCAGCACCCTGTCGGCTGGCGATTATGGCTACACCTTC. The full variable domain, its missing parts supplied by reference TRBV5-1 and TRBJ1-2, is KAGVTQTPRYLIKTRGQQVTLSCSPISGHRSVSWYQQTPGQGLQFLFEYFSETQRNKGNFPGRFSGRQFSNSRSEMNVSTLELGDSALYLCASSTLSAGDYGYTFGSGTRLTVV.

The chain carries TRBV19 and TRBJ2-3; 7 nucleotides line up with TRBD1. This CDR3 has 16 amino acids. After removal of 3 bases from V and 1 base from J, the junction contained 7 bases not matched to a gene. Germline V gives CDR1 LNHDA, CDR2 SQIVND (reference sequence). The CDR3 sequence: CASSIDRVKGTDTQYF. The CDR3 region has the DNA TGTGCCAGTAGTATCGACAGGGTGAAAGGCACAGATACGCAGTATTTT.

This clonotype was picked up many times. CDR3 region: CASSQDGEGGYNEQFF. DNA of the CDR3: TGTGCCAGCAGCCAAGATGGGGAGGGGGGGTACAATGAGCAGTTCTTC. The chain is built from TRBV4-2 and TRBJ2-1; D perhaps matches TRBD2 (7 bases). The V end lost 0 bases, the J end lost 4 bases, and 13 bases lay between the germline ends. The CDR3 loop spans 16 amino acids. Germline assignment: CDR1 LGHNA and CDR2 YNFKEQ.

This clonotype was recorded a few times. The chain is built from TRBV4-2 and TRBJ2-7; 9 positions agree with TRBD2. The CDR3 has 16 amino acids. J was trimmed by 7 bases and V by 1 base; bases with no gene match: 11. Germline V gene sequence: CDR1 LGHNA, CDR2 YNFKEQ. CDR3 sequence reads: CASSQGPGLAGVEQYF. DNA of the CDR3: TGTGCCAGCAGCCAAGGGCCGGGACTAGCAGGCGTTGAGCAGTACTTC.

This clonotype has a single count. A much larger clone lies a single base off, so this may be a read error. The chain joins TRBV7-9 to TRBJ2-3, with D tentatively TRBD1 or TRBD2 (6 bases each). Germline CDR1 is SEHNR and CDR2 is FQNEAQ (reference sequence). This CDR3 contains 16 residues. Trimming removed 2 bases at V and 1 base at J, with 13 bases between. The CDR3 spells CASSLTLGGCTDTQYF. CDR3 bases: TGTGCCAGCAGCTTAACCCTGGGGGGCTGCACAGATACGCAGTATTTT.

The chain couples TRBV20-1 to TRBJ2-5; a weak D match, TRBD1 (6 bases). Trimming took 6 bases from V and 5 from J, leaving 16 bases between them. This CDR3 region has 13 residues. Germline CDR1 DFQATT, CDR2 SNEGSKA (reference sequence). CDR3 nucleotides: TGCAGTGCGTCGGGCCATAGGGGGGAGACCCAGTACTTC. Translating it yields CSASGHRGETQYF.